These 30 T cell receptor beta chains share one sample of origin, sequenced in a study of T cells in Graves' hyperthyroidism and ophthalmopathy. RNA transcripts provided the source from which TCR beta CDR3 regions were amplified. HTBI primers were employed in a first-round RT-PCR of the TCR CDR3. One entry per CDR3 protein, called by TCRdb with MiXCR from the multiplex PCR reads. The sample includes 300,000 to 350,000 distinct CDR3 sequences, about 14% of them seen just once. Sequencing was performed on blood. These receptors were collected from a woman aged 30 to 39 with Graves' hyperthyroidism.

The J gene is TRBJ1-4, the V gene TRBV4-1, with D unclear. This CDR3 region has 14 residues. V lost 1 base and J 5 bases, leaving 8 bases between the germline ends. The germline gives CDR1 MGHRA, CDR2 YSYEKL. CDR3 DNA sequence: TGCGCCAGCAGCCAAGTAACGATCAATGAAAAACTGTTTTTT. It yields the protein CASSQVTINEKLFF.

CDR3 loop: CASSIGQSPGQPQHF. The CDR3 nucleotides read TGTGCCAGTAGTATAGGGCAGTCGCCAGGACAGCCCCAGCATTTT. The chain joins TRBV19 to TRBJ1-5, with D hard to call. Trimming pared 1 base from V and 7 bases from J, leaving 14 bases between. This CDR3 has 15 amino acids. The V gene's germline CDR1 is LNHDA and CDR2 SQIVND (reference sequence).

This chain joins TRBV12-3 or TRBV12-4 and TRBJ1-4; maybe TRBD1 (5 bases). Trimming took off 8 bases at V and 13 bases at J, with 17 bases between the two ends. This CDR3 has 12 residues. The CDR3 loop reads CASSRRDSGLFF. CDR3 nucleotides: TGTGCCAGCTCGAGGCGGGACTCAGGACTGTTTTTT.

This clonotype was detected ten times or more. CDR3 protein: CASSPRGGLAGMHEQFF. In DNA form, the CDR3 reads TGTGCCAGCAGCCCCCGGGGCGGACTAGCGGGAATGCATGAGCAGTTCTTC. The genes are TRBV11-2 and TRBJ2-1; 12 bases agree with TRBD2. The CDR3 spans 17 residues. With V trimmed by 5 bases and J by 8 bases, 13 bases remained unmatched. Germline V gene sequence: CDR1 SGHAT, CDR2 FQNNGV.

This clonotype was seen at least ten times. This chain connects TRBV28 to TRBJ2-2; the match to TRBD2 covers 12 bases. The ends lost 5 bases at V and 1 base at J; junction bases unmatched: 2. Germline CDR1 MDHEN, CDR2 SYDVKM. This CDR3 has 16 amino acids. The CDR3 region is CASSTSGRRNTGELFF. In DNA, the CDR3 is TGTGCCAGCAGTACTAGCGGGAGGAGGAACACCGGGGAGCTGTTTTTT.

This clonotype was seen many times. The J gene is TRBJ2-1, the V gene TRBV27; D ambiguous. In germline, CDR1 is MNHEY, CDR2 SMNVEV (reference sequence). V was shortened by 11 bases and J by 9 bases, with 14 bases between the two germline ends. CDR3 length equals 11 residues. CDR3 in amino acids: CASGLVAEQFF. CDR3 nucleotides: TGTGCCTCCGGGCTAGTCGCTGAGCAGTTCTTC.

The chain carries TRBV30 and TRBJ2-2, with D unclear. V was clipped by 0 bases and J by 8 bases, with 7 bases between them. The CDR3 spans 12 residues. Germline CDR1 reads GTSNPN; CDR2 reads SVGIG (reference sequence). This CDR3 is CAWSVLMGELFF. DNA of the CDR3: TGTGCCTGGAGTGTACTTATGGGGGAGCTGTTTTTT.

This clonotype appeared many times. CDR3 sequence (DNA): TGTGCCAGCTTCGATTCCGCAACCTACGAGCAGTACTTC. Encoded protein: CASFDSATYEQYF. This sequence joins TRBV28 and TRBJ2-7; D not resolved. V was shortened by 8 bases and J by 2 bases, with 13 bases between the two germline ends. Germline V gene lookup returns CDR1 MDHEN and CDR2 SYDVKM. This CDR3 region has 13 residues.

In this sample, this clonotype turned up many times. The chain uses TRBV11-2 and TRBJ2-5; D perhaps matches TRBD2 (5 bases). The germline V and J ends were trimmed by 1 base and 1 base, with 7 bases remaining between them. Germline CDR1 reads SGHAT; CDR2 reads FQNNGV. The CDR3 extends over 14 amino acids. This CDR3 is CASSLVASQETQYF. The CDR3 bases are TGTGCCAGCAGCTTAGTAGCGTCCCAAGAGACCCAGTACTTC.

The chain uses TRBV6-5 and TRBJ2-7; D might be TRBD1 (5 bases). This CDR3 comprises 14 residues. Germline V gene data show CDR1 as MNHEY and CDR2 as SVGAGI. V lost 0 bases and J lost 6, with 12 bases in between. The CDR3 reads CASSYSRVVSEQYF. Here the CDR3 DNA reads TGTGCCAGCAGTTACTCCAGGGTCGTGAGCGAGCAGTACTTC.

This clonotype was detected ten times or more. V gene TRBV7-8 combines with J gene TRBJ1-5; tentatively, D is TRBD1 (5 bases). Per germline, CDR1 SGHVS and CDR2 FQNEAQ. This CDR3 contains 14 residues. The V gene lost 0 bases and the J gene lost 6 bases, with 9 bases spanning the gap. The CDR3 bases are TGTGCCAGCAGCTTAGCGGGGGGGAGTCAGCCCCAGCATTTT. It yields the protein CASSLAGGSQPQHF.

This clonotype occurred many times. This CDR3 reads CASSPGTGNQPQHF. CDR3 in DNA: TGTGCCAGCAGCCCCGGGACGGGGAATCAGCCCCAGCATTTT. The J gene is TRBJ1-5, the V gene TRBV12-3 or TRBV12-4; a weak D match, TRBD1 (5 bases). V lost 6 bases to trimming and J lost 4 bases, with 13 bases between them. The CDR3 has 14 residues.

The V call is TRBV28, the J call TRBJ1-2; D is uncertain. CDR3 size: 12 residues. CDR1 MDHEN and CDR2 SYDVKM come from the germline V gene. Between the trimmed V and J ends, which lost 11 bases and 5 bases, there was a span of 15 bases. CDR3 DNA sequence: TGTGCCTCATCCTCCCTCGGTTATGGCTACACCTTC. Protein product: CASSSLGYGYTF.

This clonotype has more than one count but fewer than ten. The V gene is TRBV30, the J gene TRBJ1-2, with a tentative D call TRBD1 (5 bases). The germline CDR1 and CDR2 sequences are GTSNPN and SVGIG (reference sequence). Trimming removed 5 bases from V and 4 bases from J, with 11 bases in between. This CDR3 comprises 12 residues. This chain's CDR3 is CAWRRGGYGYTF. In nucleotides, the CDR3 is TGTGCCTGGCGAAGGGGTGGCTATGGCTACACCTTC. Using reference TRBV30 and TRBJ1-2 for the parts outside the CDR3, the full variable domain is SQTIHQWPATLVQPVGSPLSLECTVEGTSNPNLYWYRQAAGRGLQLLFYSVGIGQISSEVPQNLSASRPQDRQFILSSKKLLLSDSGFYLCAWRRGGYGYTFGSGTRLTVV.

This chain uses TRBV19 with TRBJ1-4; no definite D call. The CDR3 length is 14 residues. Germline CDR1 LNHDA, CDR2 SQIVND (reference sequence). The V end lost 9 bases, the J end lost 0 bases, and 11 bases lay between the germline ends. CDR3 bases: TGTGCCAGCCGGGCCAGAACAACTAATGAAAAACTGTTTTTT. It is translated as CASRARTTNEKLFF. Full variable domain (rest looked up from reference TRBV19 and TRBJ1-4): DGGITQSPKYLFRKEGQNVTLSCEQNLNHDAMYWYRQDPGQGLRLIYYSQIVNDFQKGDIAEGYSVSREKKESFPLTVTSAQKNPTAFYLCASRARTTNEKLFFGSGTQLSVL.

This clonotype was observed a handful of times. The chain links TRBV6-5 to TRBJ1-2; D is unclear. The CDR3 runs to 15 residues. V dropped 2 bases and J dropped 4 bases, with 14 bases sitting between them. Germline loops: CDR1 MNHEY, CDR2 SVGAGI. CDR3 amino acids: CASSYRQESGYGYTF. In nucleotides, the CDR3 is TGTGCCAGCAGTTACCGGCAAGAGTCGGGCTATGGCTACACCTTC.

This clonotype has ten or more counts. The V gene is TRBV11-2, the J gene TRBJ1-1; TRBD1 is a possible D gene (6 bases). With 2 bases removed from V and 4 bases from J, the gap between germline ends came to 20 bases. The CDR3 covers 17 residues. Germline lookup yields CDR1 SGHAT and CDR2 FQNNGV. The CDR3 sequence is CASSLFLSGGRGTEAFF. CDR3 nucleotides: TGTGCCAGCAGCTTATTCTTGTCGGGGGGCAGAGGCACTGAAGCTTTCTTT.

The chain combines TRBV11-3 with TRBJ2-1; tentatively, D is TRBD1 (5 bases). In germline, CDR1 is SGHNT, CDR2 YENEEA. Between the trimmed V and J ends, which lost 5 bases and 7 bases, there was a span of 12 bases. This CDR3 is built from 13 residues. CDR3 sequence (DNA): TGTGCCAGCAGCCCGACAGTTTGGAATGAGCAGTTCTTC. It translates to CASSPTVWNEQFF.

A few counts support this clonotype. V gene TRBV20-1 combines with J gene TRBJ2-2, with TRBD1 as a possible D gene (5 bases). Germline V gene lookup returns CDR1 DFQATT and CDR2 SNEGSKA (reference sequence). This CDR3 contains 15 residues. Trimming took 0 bases from V and 3 from J, leaving 11 bases between them. This chain's CDR3 is CSAREGRVYTGELFF. The CDR3 region has the DNA TGCAGTGCTAGAGAGGGCAGGGTGTACACCGGGGAGCTGTTTTTT.

The chain couples TRBV7-6 to TRBJ2-2; D might be TRBD1 or TRBD2, each matching 5 bases. The V gene's germline CDR1 is SGHVS and CDR2 FNYEAQ. V lost 5 bases to trimming and J lost 6 bases, with 19 bases between them. The CDR3 is made up of 16 amino acids. CDR3 protein: CASSLAGTQGAGELFF. CDR3 coding DNA: TGTGCCAGCAGCCTCGCCGGGACCCAAGGGGCCGGGGAGCTGTTTTTT.

The rearrangement joins TRBV24-1 to TRBJ2-1, with D possibly being TRBD2 (6 bases). The CDR3 consists of 14 residues. The ends were cut back, 1 base at V and 6 bases at J, with 9 bases in the middle. Germline lookup yields CDR1 KGHDR and CDR2 SFDVKD. CDR3 residues: CATSDFGGSNEQFF. CDR3 nucleotides: TGTGCCACCAGTGATTTCGGGGGAAGCAATGAGCAGTTCTTC.

There are a few counts of this clonotype. The V and J genes are TRBV12-3 or TRBV12-4 and TRBJ1-6; no firm D call. The CDR3 is 16 amino acids. V was clipped by 3 bases and J by 0 bases, with 9 bases between them. In DNA form, the CDR3 reads TGTGCCAGCAGTTTTAGAGCTGTCTCCTATAATTCACCCCTCCACTTT. This codes for CASSFRAVSYNSPLHF.

The sample holds many counts of this clonotype. The chain's CDR3 is CASSLYREAAEAFF. CDR3 nucleotides: TGTGCCAGCAGCTTGTACAGGGAGGCTGCTGAAGCTTTCTTT. The rearrangement joins TRBV11-2 to TRBJ1-1; D possibly corresponds to TRBD1 (6 bases). The germline V gene has CDR1 SGHAT and CDR2 FQNNGV. The CDR3 totals 14 residues. With 3 bases removed from V and 6 bases from J, the gap between germline ends came to 14 bases.

This clonotype has a count of ten or more. The gene calls are TRBV19 and TRBJ2-7; D may be TRBD2 (5 bases). The V end lost 3 bases, the J end lost 3 bases, and 9 bases lay between the germline ends. CDR1 and CDR2 from the germline V gene are LNHDA and SQIVND (reference sequence). This CDR3 comprises 13 residues. CDR3 sequence reads: CASSMRVNYEQYF. In nucleotides, the CDR3 is TGTGCCAGTAGTATGCGGGTTAACTACGAGCAGTACTTC.

This clonotype was observed a few times. The chain combines TRBV7-9 with TRBJ2-1; D unclear. The CDR3 length is 12 residues. Germline V gene sequence: CDR1 SEHNR, CDR2 FQNEAQ (reference sequence). Trimming took 4 bases from V and 9 from J, leaving 10 bases between them. The CDR3 region has the DNA TGTGCCAGCAGCTCGACCGTGCTTGAGCAGTTCTTC. Protein sequence: CASSSTVLEQFF.

This clonotype was counted at least ten times. This sequence joins TRBV6-2 or TRBV6-3 and TRBJ1-1; TRBD1 agrees at 9 bases. V shed 11 bases, J shed 1 base, and the junction held 8 bases outside the gene matches. The CDR3 is 14 amino acids. CDR1 MNHEY and CDR2 SVGEGT come from the germline V gene. The CDR3 bases are TGTGCCGTAAACAGGGGGCTAGAGAACACTGAAGCTTTCTTT. Translating gives CAVNRGLENTEAFF.

Many counts were recorded for this clonotype. This chain links TRBV6-1 with TRBJ1-1; a weak D match, TRBD1 (5 bases). The CDR3 length is 13 residues. Germline loops: CDR1 MNHNS, CDR2 SASEGT. V lost 5 bases and J 11 bases, leaving 18 bases between the germline ends. CDR3 protein: CASSPPGLSQAFF. In nucleotides, the CDR3 is TGTGCCAGCAGTCCACCGGGACTCTCTCAGGCTTTCTTT.

In its sample, this clonotype was seen many times. CDR3 nucleotides: TGTGCCAGCAGCTTAGTACCCGCGGGGCGCATTGGAAACACCATATATTTT. The encoded protein is CASSLVPAGRIGNTIYF. The chain recombines TRBV11-2 with TRBJ1-3; possibly TRBD1 for D (5 bases). CDR1 and CDR2 from the germline V gene are SGHAT and FQNNGV. The CDR3 loop spans 17 amino acids. Trimming stripped 1 base from V and 3 bases from J, with 16 bases between. Looking up the rest from reference TRBV11-2 and TRBJ1-3 gives the full variable domain: EAGVAQSPRYKIIEKRQSVAFWCNPISGHATLYWYQQILGQGPKLLIQFQNNGVVDDSQLPKDRFSAERLKGVDSTLKIQPAKLEDSAVYLCASSLVPAGRIGNTIYFGEGSWLTVV.

This clonotype was observed at least ten times. The rearrangement joins TRBV29-1 to TRBJ2-7; 8 positions match TRBD1. Per the germline V gene, CDR1 is SQVTM and CDR2 is ANQGSEA. This CDR3 region has 10 residues. With V trimmed by 7 bases and J by 6 bases, 2 bases remained unmatched. The CDR3 DNA reads as TGCAGCGCCGGGACAGGCGAGCAGTACTTC. This sequence encodes CSAGTGEQYF.

This clonotype was observed at least ten times. This chain's CDR3 is CASSLRASPGELFF. The CDR3 nucleotides read TGTGCCAGCAGCTTAAGGGCCAGCCCCGGGGAGCTGTTTTTT. The chain is built from TRBV11-3 and TRBJ2-2; D unresolved. Deletions cut 2 bases from V and 6 bases from J, with 10 bases between. CDR3 length equals 14 residues. CDR1 SGHNT and CDR2 YENEEA come from the germline V gene.